These 27 T cell receptor beta chains were sequenced from one sample in a study of blood T cells in healthy people across ages. With a J-beta primer mix and a sample-barcoded 5' primer, a second PCR ran roughly 7 to 11 cycles. TCRdb ran MiXCR on the 5' RACE reads and lists one entry per CDR3 protein. Of 600,000 to 800,000 distinct CDR3 sequences listed, around 21% are singletons. The sequencing sample was made of blood. The source of these receptors is a man between 70 and 80 years old in good health.

This clonotype showed up just a few times. The chain links TRBV2 to TRBJ1-6; no firm D call. Germline lookup yields CDR1 SNHLY and CDR2 FYNNEI. CDR3 size: 13 residues. The germline V and J ends were trimmed by 8 bases and 6 bases, with 11 bases remaining between them. The CDR3 coding sequence is TGTGCCAGCCGTCAGGATCCTAATTCACCCCTCCACTTT. Amino acids: CASRQDPNSPLHF.

This clonotype was observed a few times. This chain uses TRBV20-1 with TRBJ2-5, with TRBD2 as a possible D gene (6 bases). Germline CDR1 and CDR2: DFQATT and SNEGSKA (reference sequence). The CDR3 is made up of 14 amino acids. Trimming took 3 bases from V and 5 from J, leaving 16 bases between them. The CDR3 protein is CSASDRLVRETQYF. The CDR3 bases are TGCAGTGCTAGCGACAGACTAGTGCGGGAGACCCAGTACTTC.

This rearrangement joins TRBV27 to TRBJ1-6; 10 bases are shared with TRBD1. CDR1 MNHEY and CDR2 SMNVEV come from the germline V gene (reference sequence). V was pared by 4 bases and J by 1 base, with 4 bases of the junction left unmatched. The CDR3 totals 17 residues. The CDR3 loop reads CASSSRDRGSYNSPLHF. CDR3 in DNA: TGTGCCAGCAGTTCCCGGGACAGGGGTTCCTATAATTCACCCCTCCACTTT.

This clonotype was observed a handful of times. The chain has TRBV6-1 and TRBJ2-7; TRBD1 matches 9 bases. CDR3 length equals 15 residues. Germline V gives CDR1 MNHNS, CDR2 SASEGT. V lost 5 bases, J lost 3 bases, and 8 bases stayed unmatched. CDR3 coding DNA: TGTGCCAGCAGTAAAACCGGGACAGGGATCTACGAGCAGTACTTC. Its translation: CASSKTGTGIYEQYF.

In its sample, this clonotype was seen many times. The chain has TRBV12-3 or TRBV12-4 and TRBJ2-5; D perhaps matches TRBD1 (5 bases). The CDR3 is made up of 14 amino acids. V shed 4 bases and J shed 5 bases, with 14 bases lying between them. This CDR3 is CASSSRDSPETQYF. CDR3 DNA: TGTGCCAGCAGTTCACGAGACAGTCCCGAGACCCAGTACTTC.

A few counts support this clonotype. The gene calls are TRBV3-1 and TRBJ2-3; a possible D gene is TRBD2 (5 bases). The CDR3 has 15 amino acids. Germline V gene sequence: CDR1 LGHDT, CDR2 YNNKEL (reference sequence). Trimming cost V 1 base and J 1 base, with 9 bases left between them. CDR3 region: CASSQGSAGTDTQYF. The CDR3 DNA sequence: TGTGCCAGCAGCCAAGGTAGCGCCGGCACAGATACGCAGTATTTT.

This clonotype was counted only a few times. The chain carries TRBV25-1 and TRBJ2-1; 8 nucleotides line up with TRBD2. J was trimmed by 4 bases and V by 4 bases; bases with no gene match: 3. Germline V CDR1 and CDR2: MGHDK, SYGVNS. The CDR3 contains 14 residues. The CDR3 region is CASSASGLYNEQFF. Here the CDR3 DNA reads TGTGCCAGCAGTGCTAGCGGGCTTTACAATGAGCAGTTCTTC.

Concerning this clonotype: One end of the junction fails to match germline, which may point to a read error. V usage is TRBV28 and J usage is TRBJ2-3; 14 nucleotides line up with TRBD2. Germline CDR1 reads MDHEN; CDR2 reads SYDVKM. The CDR3 runs 15 residues. The CDR3 coding sequence is TGCGCCAGCAGACTAGCGGGAGGGCCCCCAGATACGCAGTATTTT. It codes for CASRLAGGPPDTQYF.

The chain has TRBV11-2 and TRBJ1-5; maybe TRBD1 (6 bases). Between the trimmed V and J ends, which lost 3 bases and 4 bases, there was a span of 13 bases. The CDR3 totals 15 residues. Germline-derived CDR1 and CDR2 are SGHAT and FQNNGV. The CDR3 region has the DNA TGTGCCAGCAGCTTCAGAGGGGACAATAATCAGCCCCAGCATTTT. It translates to CASSFRGDNNQPQHF.

V usage is TRBV12-3 or TRBV12-4 and J usage is TRBJ2-7; tentatively, D is TRBD1 or TRBD2 (5 bases each). CDR3 length: 12 residues. V was cut by 5 bases and J by 5 bases, with 10 bases left in between. The CDR3 DNA reads as TGTGCCAGCAGTCGAGGGGTGGACGAGCAGTACTTC. This translates into CASSRGVDEQYF.

There are a few counts of this clonotype. The V and J genes are TRBV10-3 and TRBJ2-7; the D is unclear. V lost 0 bases and J lost 0, with 3 bases in between. The CDR3 contains 13 residues. Germline-derived CDR1 and CDR2 are ENHRY and SYGVKD. CDR3 protein: CAISESVSYEQYF. The CDR3 region has the DNA TGTGCCATCAGTGAGTCAGTCTCCTACGAGCAGTACTTC.

This rearrangement joins TRBV10-3 to TRBJ1-4; 9 nucleotides match TRBD1. Germline values: CDR1 ENHRY, CDR2 SYGVKD. This CDR3 comprises 15 residues. The junction had 7 bases not matched to a gene; V was cut back by 3 bases and J by 8 bases. The CDR3 region has the DNA TGTGCCATCAGTGATTTACAGGGGGCCCGGGAAAAACTGTTTTTT. Encoded protein: CAISDLQGAREKLFF.

This clonotype appeared a few times. The chain has TRBV11-2 and TRBJ2-1; 8 positions agree with TRBD2. This CDR3 is 14 amino acids long. The germline CDR1 and CDR2 sequences are SGHAT and FQNNGV. V shed 7 bases and J 6 bases; nucleotides not matched to a gene: 8. The CDR3 protein is CASTLGTSGNEQFF. CDR3 DNA sequence: TGTGCCAGCACCCTGGGGACTAGTGGCAATGAGCAGTTCTTC.

Only a few counts were recorded for this clonotype. V is TRBV4-1 and J is TRBJ1-4; a possible D gene is TRBD1 (6 bases). CDR1 MGHRA and CDR2 YSYEKL come from the germline V gene. The CDR3 loop spans 15 amino acids. V was pared by 3 bases and J by 0 bases, with 8 bases between. CDR3 sequence (DNA): TGCGCCAGCAGCCAGGACAGCTCAACTAATGAAAAACTGTTTTTT. Translated: CASSQDSSTNEKLFF.

As DNA, the CDR3 is TGTGCCAGCAGTTTGGGGAAGGAGGCTTTCTTT. Protein sequence: CASSLGKEAFF. The genes are TRBV28 and TRBJ1-1; D uncertain. The CDR3 spans 11 residues. Germline V gene data show CDR1 as MDHEN and CDR2 as SYDVKM. V was trimmed by 3 bases and J by 11 bases, leaving 10 bases between them.

V usage is TRBV6-2 or TRBV6-3 and J usage is TRBJ2-3; TRBD2 is a possible D gene (6 bases). The CDR3 runs 13 residues. Between the trimmed V and J ends, which lost 6 bases and 5 bases, there was a span of 12 bases. Germline V CDR1 and CDR2: MNHEY, SVGEGT. The CDR3 DNA follows: TGTGCCAGCAGCTGGGGACTCCAAGATACGCAGTATTTT. It is translated as CASSWGLQDTQYF.

The gene calls are TRBV7-9 and TRBJ2-2; D gene ambiguous. V was pared by 1 base and J by 3 bases, with 9 bases between. Germline CDR1 is SEHNR and CDR2 is FQNEAQ (reference sequence). CDR3 length: 15 residues. The DNA for the CDR3 is TGTGCCAGCAGCTTAGAACAACTGTACACCGGGGAGCTGTTTTTT. This sequence encodes CASSLEQLYTGELFF.

This clonotype showed up just a few times. V is TRBV25-1 and J is TRBJ1-1, with 7 bases lining up with TRBD1. The V gene end was trimmed by 3 bases and the J gene end by 0 bases; junction bases not matched to a gene: 4. Germline V CDR1 and CDR2: MGHDK, SYGVNS. The CDR3 has 15 residues. The CDR3 sequence: CASSDRTGLNTEAFF. The CDR3 nucleotides read TGTGCCAGCAGTGATCGGACAGGTCTGAACACTGAAGCTTTCTTT.

This clonotype was recorded a few times. The genes are TRBV9 and TRBJ2-1, with 11 bases identical to TRBD2. V lost 4 bases, J lost 5 bases, and 8 bases stayed unmatched. CDR1 and CDR2 (germline): SGDLS, YYNGEE. The CDR3 consists of 16 residues. In DNA, the CDR3 is TGTGCCAGCAGCACATCCGGGACTAGCGGCGACAATGAGCAGTTCTTC. Its protein product is CASSTSGTSGDNEQFF.

This clonotype was seen repeatedly, ten times or more. The chain couples TRBV28 to TRBJ2-7, with TRBD1 matching 8 bases. V dropped 5 bases and J dropped 2; count of bases not matched to a gene: 11. Per germline, CDR1 MDHEN and CDR2 SYDVKM. The CDR3 is 16 residues long. The CDR3 nucleotides are TGTGCCAGCAGTACGACAGGGGACATCGGCCCCTACGAGCAGTACTTC. As protein: CASSTTGDIGPYEQYF.

The V and J genes are TRBV20-1 and TRBJ2-4; TRBD2 agrees at 8 bases. Germline V gene lookup returns CDR1 DFQATT and CDR2 SNEGSKA (reference sequence). The CDR3 has 17 amino acids. Trimming at V came to 0 bases and at J to 1 base, leaving 8 bases not matched to a gene. CDR3 residues: CSARETPGGPAKNIQYF. CDR3 nucleotide sequence: TGCAGTGCTAGAGAGACACCGGGAGGGCCTGCCAAAAACATTCAGTACTTC.

V usage is TRBV20-1 and J usage is TRBJ2-7; 9 bases map to TRBD2. V trimming: 3 bases; J trimming: 7 bases; junction bases outside the gene matches: 7. The CDR3 loop spans 13 amino acids. Germline V gene data show CDR1 as DFQATT and CDR2 as SNEGSKA (reference sequence). The CDR3 sequence: CSASLAGAREQYF. The CDR3 coding sequence is TGCAGTGCTAGCTTAGCGGGAGCTCGGGAGCAGTACTTC.

This clonotype was seen at least ten times. The V and J genes are TRBV5-5 and TRBJ2-1; D may be TRBD2 (5 bases). In germline, CDR1 is SGHKS, CDR2 YYEKEE (reference sequence). This CDR3 contains 13 residues. The V end lost 4 bases, the J end lost 7 bases, and 12 bases lay between the germline ends. The CDR3 DNA is TGTGCCAGCAGCCCCGCTAGCAGAAATGAGCAGTTCTTC. This codes for CASSPASRNEQFF.

This clonotype was detected many times. The chain links TRBV10-3 to TRBJ2-4, with 8 positions matching TRBD2. The V and J ends lost 5 bases and 0 bases, in that order; junction bases with no gene match: 3. This CDR3 has 15 residues. Germline loops: CDR1 ENHRY, CDR2 SYGVKD. The CDR3 DNA is TGTGCCATCAGTCCTAGCGGGTTAGCCAAAAACATTCAGTACTTC. This gives the protein CAISPSGLAKNIQYF.

The rearrangement uses TRBV4-3 and TRBJ1-1, with 9 bases lining up with TRBD1. CDR3 length: 14 amino acids. The germline V gene encodes CDR1 LGHNA and CDR2 YSLEER. J was trimmed by 6 bases and V by 2 bases; bases with no gene match: 4. The CDR3 loop is CASSQRGQGAEAFF. Here the CDR3 DNA reads TGCGCCAGCAGCCAAAGGGGACAGGGAGCTGAAGCTTTCTTT.

Regarding this clonotype: The junction departs from the called germline gene at one end, perhaps through a read error. This chain joins TRBV20-1 and TRBJ1-5; TRBD1 is a possible D gene (6 bases). This CDR3 has 16 residues. The germline gives CDR1 DFQATT, CDR2 SNEGSKA (reference sequence). The CDR3, as DNA: TGTAGTGCTAGAGATGGGGGGGCGCGTGGCAATCAGCCCCAGCATTTT. Amino acids: CSARDGGARGNQPQHF.

The V gene is TRBV6-2 or TRBV6-3, the J gene TRBJ2-7; TRBD2 matches 10 bases. Germline-derived CDR1 and CDR2 are MNHEY and SVGEGT. This CDR3 region has 15 residues. Losses at the gene ends were 5 bases for V and 1 base for J; bases not matched to a gene: 5. CDR3 sequence: CASSTLAGSSYEQYF. In nucleotides, the CDR3 is TGTGCCAGCAGTACACTAGCGGGAAGTTCCTACGAGCAGTACTTC.